What follows is one TCR beta chain and its context. What it recognizes is unknown. The sample originates from a study of CD8+ T cells in alopecia areata. Overall study findings and caveats: Sharing of TCRs across patients appeared less clear than in mice, possibly for HLA-related reasons.

V lost 4 bases to trimming and J lost 0 bases, with 9 bases between them. Germline CDR1 and CDR2: GTSNPN and SVGIG (reference sequence). CDR3 length: 13 amino acids. Sequencing used cDNA as its template, made by extracting RNA and reverse transcribing it. The protocol was immunoSEQ multiplex PCR, while the TCRdb copy is restricted to in-frame clones and leaves out a portion. The profile covers roughly 250,000 clones, with 65% to 70% appearing a single time and 1.2% taken by the ten largest. The chain uses TRBV30 and TRBJ1-1; D ambiguous. The TCR was taken from a human donor with alopecia areata. Sequencing was performed on CD4+ T cells sorted from blood, taken at week 0. The CDR3 loop reads CAWKEYMNTEAFF. CDR3 DNA sequence: TGTGCCTGGAAAGAGTACATGAACACTGAAGCTTTCTTT. Combining the CDR3 with reference TRBV30 and TRBJ1-1 gives the whole variable domain SQTIHQWPATLVQPVGSPLSLECTVEGTSNPNLYWYRQAAGRGLQLLFYSVGIGQISSEVPQNLSASRPQDRQFILSSKKLLLSDSGFYLCAWKEYMNTEAFFGQGTRLTVV.